One sample yielded the 20 T cell receptor beta chains listed below, sequenced in a study of T cell responses to AZD1222 COVID-19 vaccine. Only in-frame clones appear in the TCRdb table, and some are missing; sequencing was by immunoSEQ multiplex PCR. The sample includes about 69,000 clones, approximately 87% of them seen just once. The sample here was peripheral blood, taken 28 days after the second AZD1222 dose. All receptors derive from an adult who received the AZD1222 COVID-19 vaccine.

The chain carries TRBV7-9 and TRBJ2-1; maybe TRBD1 (6 bases). Looked up from germline, CDR1 is SEHNR and CDR2 is FQNEAQ (reference sequence). Trimming pared 5 bases from V and 3 bases from J, leaving 11 bases between. The CDR3 contains 14 residues. The CDR3 nucleotides are TGTGCCAGCAGCCCAGGGGTCAGCTACAATGAGCAGTTCTTC. Residues: CASSPGVSYNEQFF.

The rearrangement links TRBV28 to TRBJ1-2; 7 bases are a match to TRBD1. This CDR3 contains 13 residues. J was trimmed by 0 bases and V by 10 bases; bases with no gene match: 5. The V gene's germline CDR1 is MDHEN and CDR2 SYDVKM. The CDR3 here is CAITGVPNYGYTF. The CDR3 DNA is TGTGCCATCACAGGGGTTCCTAACTATGGCTACACCTTC.

CDR3 coding DNA: TGTGCCAGTGGGACCCTTCCAGCTTACAATGAGCAGTTCTTC. It specifies CASGTLPAYNEQFF. The rearrangement links TRBV19 to TRBJ2-1; D is possibly TRBD1 or TRBD2 (5 bases each). Germline loops: CDR1 LNHDA, CDR2 SQIVND (reference sequence). The CDR3 runs 14 residues. The germline V and J ends were trimmed by 8 bases and 4 bases, with 15 bases remaining between them.

This chain links TRBV11-3 with TRBJ2-7, with TRBD1 as a possible D gene (6 bases). The CDR3 is 16 amino acids. The germline V gene encodes CDR1 SGHNT and CDR2 YENEEA. V lost 5 bases, J lost 2 bases, and 19 bases lay in between. In DNA, the CDR3 is TGTGCCAGCAGCCGGTATTGGGCAGGGGACCCCTACGAGCAGTACTTC. This gives the protein CASSRYWAGDPYEQYF.

This rearrangement joins TRBV5-1 to TRBJ2-3, with a possible D match to TRBD2 (5 bases). This CDR3 region has 15 residues. V was shortened by 1 base and J by 1 base, with 10 bases between the two germline ends. From germline, CDR1 is SGHRS and CDR2 YFSETQ. The CDR3 sequence: CASSLLGAGTDTQYF. The CDR3 bases are TGCGCCAGCAGCTTGTTGGGAGCGGGCACAGATACGCAGTATTTT.

This clone was seen only once. The rearrangement links TRBV9 to TRBJ2-2; D is uncertain. V was pared by 0 bases and J by 6 bases, with 0 bases between. Germline V lookup: CDR1 SGDLS, CDR2 YYNGEE. CDR3 size: 11 residues. The CDR3: CASSVAGELFF. CDR3 DNA sequence: TGTGCCAGCAGCGTAGCCGGGGAGCTGTTTTTT.

The chain combines TRBV7-8 with TRBJ1-1; no reliable D call. Germline assignment: CDR1 SGHVS and CDR2 FQNEAQ. V gave up 1 base and J gave up 0 bases, with 9 bases separating them. The CDR3 extends over 15 amino acids. CDR3 DNA sequence: TGTGCCAGCAGCTTAGTGGAAATTATGAACACTGAAGCTTTCTTT. Its translation: CASSLVEIMNTEAFF.

V gene TRBV12-3 or TRBV12-4 combines with J gene TRBJ2-7, with a weak D call TRBD1 (5 bases). V was trimmed by 4 bases and J by 7 bases, leaving 14 bases between them. This CDR3 has 13 amino acids. This CDR3 reads CASSYLGVGEQYF. The CDR3 bases are TGTGCCAGCAGTTATTTAGGGGTTGGAGAGCAGTACTTC.

The V call is TRBV6-5, the J call TRBJ1-1; D might be TRBD1 (5 bases). The CDR3 sequence is 12 residues long. CDR1 is MNHEY, CDR2 SVGAGI, per germline. V lost 8 bases and J 11 bases, leaving 18 bases between the germline ends. The DNA of the CDR3 is TGTGCCAGCGTAGGAGGGACGGGTGGCGCTTTCTTT. This codes for CASVGGTGGAFF.

This chain links TRBV3-1 (or the pseudogene TRBV3-2) with TRBJ2-1; tentative D call: TRBD1 (6 bases). This CDR3 is 12 amino acids long. V was trimmed by 4 bases and J by 10 bases, leaving 11 bases between them. Germline assignment: CDR1 LGHDT and CDR2 YNNKEL (reference sequence). CDR3 sequence (DNA): TGTGCCAGCAGCCTCCGGGACACGGAGCAGTTCTTC. Translation: CASSLRDTEQFF.

The J gene is TRBJ1-1, the V gene TRBV3-1 (or the pseudogene TRBV3-2); D is unclear. CDR3 length: 14 amino acids. Per the germline V gene, CDR1 is LGHDT and CDR2 is YNNKEL (reference sequence). Trimming shortened V by 1 base and J by 9 bases, and 15 bases separated the two germline ends. The CDR3 here is CASSQGFSKPKAFF. CDR3 bases: TGTGCCAGCAGCCAAGGTTTCTCTAAGCCTAAAGCTTTCTTT.

The CDR3 DNA follows: TGCGCCAGCAGCTTAATTCCAAGTAGTATCTCCGAGGGAAACACCATATATTTT. Encoded protein: CASSLIPSSISEGNTIYF. The chain uses TRBV5-1 and TRBJ1-3; D not certain. CDR1 is SGHRS, CDR2 YFSETQ, per germline. The CDR3 runs 18 residues. V dropped 2 bases and J dropped 4 bases, with 22 bases sitting between them.

The rearrangement uses TRBV15 and TRBJ2-2; unclear D gene. V shed 3 bases and J shed 8 bases, with 16 bases lying between them. CDR3 length: 15 amino acids. Germline-derived CDR1 and CDR2 are LNHNV and YYDKDF (reference sequence). The CDR3 loop reads CATSRASTPEGELFF. CDR3 nucleotide sequence: TGTGCCACCAGCAGGGCAAGCACTCCCGAGGGGGAGCTGTTTTTT.

J is TRBJ2-7 and V is TRBV5-8; TRBD1 is a possible D gene (5 bases). Trimming removed 0 bases at V and 2 bases at J, with 9 bases between. The CDR3 loop spans 14 amino acids. Germline CDR1 is SGHTS and CDR2 is YDEGEE. CDR3 nucleotides: TGTGCCAGCAGCTTGGGACAGTACGCCTACGAGCAGTACTTC. Residues: CASSLGQYAYEQYF.

The chain carries TRBV6-5 and TRBJ1-4; D is undetermined. The germline V gene has CDR1 MNHEY and CDR2 SVGAGI. Trimming cost V 6 bases and J 4 bases, with 9 bases left between them. There are 13 residues in the CDR3. CDR3 loop: CASSWGLNEKLFF. The CDR3 DNA sequence: TGTGCCAGCAGCTGGGGTCTTAATGAAAAACTGTTTTTT.

J is TRBJ2-7 and V is TRBV5-1; D unresolved. The CDR3 consists of 14 residues. Deletions cut 0 bases from V and 0 bases from J, with 7 bases between. Germline CDR1 and CDR2: SGHRS and YFSETQ. The CDR3 bases are TGCGCCAGCAGCTTGGCAGGATTCTCCTACGAGCAGTACTTC. Encoded protein: CASSLAGFSYEQYF.

The J gene is TRBJ2-3, the V gene TRBV10-1; a possible D gene is TRBD2 (5 bases). V shed 6 bases and J shed 6 bases, with 13 bases lying between them. Germline CDR1 WNHNN, CDR2 SYGVQD (reference sequence). This CDR3 region has 13 residues. The CDR3 reads CASRANGGDTQYF. As DNA, the CDR3 is TGCGCCAGCAGAGCCAACGGCGGGGATACGCAGTATTTT.

A few counts support this clone. The genes are TRBV29-1 and TRBJ1-1; D gene uncertain. The CDR3 totals 12 residues. V was pared by 6 bases and J by 2 bases, with 10 bases between. The V gene's germline CDR1 is SQVTM and CDR2 ANQGSEA. The CDR3 reads CSVSQRNTEAFF. In DNA, the CDR3 is TGCAGCGTCTCCCAGCGAAACACTGAAGCTTTCTTT.

V is TRBV5-8 and J is TRBJ2-6; D perhaps matches TRBD1 (6 bases). The CDR3 runs to 14 residues. V dropped 7 bases and J dropped 2 bases, with 10 bases sitting between them. CDR1 is SGHTS and CDR2 is YDEGEE in the germline V gene. Here the CDR3 reads CASAPGAGANVLTF. The CDR3 DNA reads TGTGCCAGCGCCCCAGGGGCTGGGGCCAACGTCCTGACTTTC. The full variable domain, with the rest looked up from reference TRBV5-8 and TRBJ2-6, is EAGVTQSPTHLIKTRGQQATLRCSPISGHTSVYWYQQALGLGLQFLLWYDEGEERNRGNFPPRFSGRQFPNYSSELNVNALELEDSALYLCASAPGAGANVLTFGAGSRLTVL.

V gene TRBV7-2 combines with J gene TRBJ2-5; D is undetermined. The CDR3 runs to 12 residues. Per germline, CDR1 SGHTA and CDR2 FQGNSA. The V end was cut by 2 bases, the J end by 4 bases, with 5 bases between. As DNA, the CDR3 is TGTGCCAGCAGCTTATCACGAGAGACCCAGTACTTC. Its protein is CASSLSRETQYF.